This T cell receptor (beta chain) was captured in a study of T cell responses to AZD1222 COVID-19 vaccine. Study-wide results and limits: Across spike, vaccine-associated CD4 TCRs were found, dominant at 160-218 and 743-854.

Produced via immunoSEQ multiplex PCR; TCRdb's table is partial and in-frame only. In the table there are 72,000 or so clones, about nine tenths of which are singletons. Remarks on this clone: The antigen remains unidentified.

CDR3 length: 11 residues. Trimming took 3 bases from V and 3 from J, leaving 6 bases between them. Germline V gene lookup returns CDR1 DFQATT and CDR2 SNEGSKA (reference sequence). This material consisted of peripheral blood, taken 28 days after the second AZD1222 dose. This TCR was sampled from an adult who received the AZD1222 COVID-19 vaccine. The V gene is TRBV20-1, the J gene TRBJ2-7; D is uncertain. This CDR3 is CSARKVYEQYF. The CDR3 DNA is TGCAGTGCTAGGAAGGTCTACGAGCAGTACTTC.